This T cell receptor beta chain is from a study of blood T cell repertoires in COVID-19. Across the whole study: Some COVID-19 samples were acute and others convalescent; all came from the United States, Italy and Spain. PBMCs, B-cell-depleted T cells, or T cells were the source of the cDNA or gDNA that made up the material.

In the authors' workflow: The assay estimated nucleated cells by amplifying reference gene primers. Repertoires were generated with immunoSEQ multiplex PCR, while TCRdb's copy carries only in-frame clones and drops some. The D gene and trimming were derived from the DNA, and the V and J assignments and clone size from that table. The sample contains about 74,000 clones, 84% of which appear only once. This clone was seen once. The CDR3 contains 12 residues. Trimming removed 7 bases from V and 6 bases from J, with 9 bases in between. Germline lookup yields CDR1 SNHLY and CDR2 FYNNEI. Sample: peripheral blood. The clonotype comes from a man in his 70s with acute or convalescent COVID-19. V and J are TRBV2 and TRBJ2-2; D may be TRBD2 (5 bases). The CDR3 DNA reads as TGTGCCAGCATCGAGGGCTCCGGGGAGCTGTTTTTT. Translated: CASIEGSGELFF.